The next 12 T cell receptor beta chains were all read from a single sample in a study of T cells after yellow fever vaccination. TCRdb ran MiXCR on the 5' RACE reads and lists one entry per CDR3 protein. The sample carries about 96,000 distinct CDR3 sequences, almost 9% recorded once. The specimen comprised CD8+ T cells not binding an NS4B(214-222) dextramer, sorted from PBMCs, sampled around 15 days after the first yellow fever vaccination. These TCRs come from a man younger than 35 who received the YFV17D yellow fever vaccine.

The chain has TRBV5-1 and TRBJ1-2; a weak D match, TRBD1 (5 bases). V lost 4 bases to trimming and J lost 5 bases, with 15 bases between them. This CDR3 spans 14 amino acids. In germline, CDR1 is SGHRS, CDR2 YFSETQ. CDR3 sequence (DNA): TGCGCCAGCAGCGCCTTCCAGGGCAGTTATGGCTACACCTTC. Its protein is CASSAFQGSYGYTF.

This clonotype was seen only a few times. The chain has TRBV5-1 and TRBJ1-2; maybe TRBD1 (5 bases). The V gene's germline CDR1 is SGHRS and CDR2 YFSETQ. With 3 bases removed from V and 0 bases from J, the gap between germline ends came to 15 bases. The CDR3 covers 16 residues. The CDR3 reads CASSWGRIRTNYGYTF. In nucleotides, the CDR3 is TGCGCCAGCAGCTGGGGACGGATCCGAACTAACTATGGCTACACCTTC.

The chain has TRBV4-1 and TRBJ2-7; D is unresolved. Germline V CDR1 and CDR2: MGHRA, YSYEKL. Trimming removed 4 bases from V and 4 bases from J, with 11 bases in between. CDR3 length: 13 amino acids. The CDR3 bases are TGCGCCAGCAGCCCGCCGGGTCTGTACGAGCAGTACTTC. It encodes CASSPPGLYEQYF.

The chain employs TRBV7-2 and TRBJ2-7; 7 nucleotides align to TRBD1. The CDR3 has 14 amino acids. Losses at the gene ends were 2 bases for V and 4 bases for J; bases not matched to a gene: 5. Germline assignment: CDR1 SGHTA and CDR2 FQGNSA. CDR3 residues: CASSLRQGRYEQYV. CDR3 nucleotide sequence: TGTGCCAGCAGCTTACGACAGGGACGGTACGAGCAGTACGTC.

The genes are TRBV6-1 and TRBJ2-1; unclear D gene. Trimming shortened V by 6 bases and J by 5 bases, and 14 bases separated the two germline ends. CDR3 size: 14 residues. The V gene's germline CDR1 is MNHNS and CDR2 SASEGT. Written as DNA, the CDR3 is TGTGCCAGCAGCCACCTAGAGCTCAACAATGAGCAGTTCTTC. It codes for CASSHLELNNEQFF.

The rearrangement uses TRBV7-9 and TRBJ2-1, with D uncertain. The CDR3 spans 15 residues. CDR1 SEHNR and CDR2 FQNEAQ come from the germline V gene (reference sequence). Trimming left V 8 bases short and J 9 bases short, with 23 bases between. CDR3 amino acids: CASGLFLYTPLEQFF. The CDR3 nucleotides read TGTGCCAGCGGCCTTTTTCTGTACACACCTCTTGAGCAGTTCTTC.

The chain employs TRBV7-9 and TRBJ1-1; unclear D gene. Germline values: CDR1 SEHNR, CDR2 FQNEAQ (reference sequence). This CDR3 region has 13 residues. Trimming shortened V by 2 bases and J by 1 base, and 5 bases separated the two germline ends. The CDR3 sequence: CASSLRANTEAFF. In DNA, the CDR3 is TGTGCCAGCAGCTTAAGGGCGAACACTGAAGCTTTCTTT.

This clonotype was counted a few times. The rearrangement uses TRBV29-1 and TRBJ2-3; maybe TRBD2 (6 bases). The V gene's germline CDR1 is SQVTM and CDR2 ANQGSEA. With 3 bases removed from V and 0 bases from J, the gap between germline ends came to 13 bases. The CDR3 covers 15 residues. The CDR3 DNA follows: TGCAGCGTTGACCCTCACGGGGGTAGCACAGATACGCAGTATTTT. Protein product: CSVDPHGGSTDTQYF.

The chain carries TRBV5-5 and TRBJ1-6; D is uncertain. CDR1 is SGHKS and CDR2 is YYEKEE in the germline V gene (reference sequence). The CDR3 loop spans 14 amino acids. V was clipped by 2 bases and J by 8 bases, with 11 bases between them. CDR3 nucleotide sequence: TGTGCCAGCAGCTTCGGCTACGGCTATTCACCCCTCCACTTT. Residues: CASSFGYGYSPLHF.

The V gene is TRBV4-1, the J gene TRBJ2-7; perhaps D is TRBD1 or TRBD2 (5 bases each). Germline CDR1 MGHRA, CDR2 YSYEKL. The length of the CDR3 is 15 residues. V lost 2 bases, J lost 5 bases, and 16 bases lay in between. The CDR3 is CASSQPRGGADEQYF. The CDR3 bases are TGCGCCAGCAGCCAACCCCGGGGTGGGGCCGACGAGCAGTACTTC.

This clonotype was seen repeatedly, ten times or more. V gene TRBV4-1 combines with J gene TRBJ2-7, with D uncertain. Between the trimmed V and J ends, which lost 1 base and 5 bases, there was a span of 9 bases. The germline V gene has CDR1 MGHRA and CDR2 YSYEKL. The CDR3 consists of 13 residues. The chain's CDR3 is CASSQGNGDEQYF. The CDR3, as DNA: TGCGCCAGCAGCCAAGGGAACGGTGACGAGCAGTACTTC.

This clonotype was picked up a small number of times. The chain recombines TRBV4-3 with TRBJ1-1; 7 bases align to TRBD1. The V gene end was trimmed by 4 bases and the J gene end by 5 bases; junction bases not matched to a gene: 13. The germline CDR1 and CDR2 sequences are LGHNA and YSLEER. This CDR3 comprises 16 residues. The CDR3 nucleotides are TGCGCCAGCAGCCGATTGACAAAGGGGGCGGAGACTGAAGCTTTCTTT. Encoded protein: CASSRLTKGAETEAFF.